This TCR beta chain stems from a study of T cells in tumors after PD-1 blockade. The data were produced by immunoSEQ multiplex PCR, yet TCRdb's version contains in-frame clones alone and is incomplete. The sample holds 55,000 to 65,000 clones, around three quarters seen once. The material sequenced was PBMCs, taken before anti-PD-1 treatment. The clonotype was recovered from a human donor with basal cell carcinoma.

The CDR3: CASSSNGQGRSPLHF. The CDR3 nucleotides read TGTGCCAGCAGCTCCAACGGACAGGGAAGATCACCCCTCCACTTT. The V and J genes are TRBV11-3 and TRBJ1-6; 8 bases line up with TRBD1. The CDR3 runs 15 residues. Germline V gives CDR1 SGHNT, CDR2 YENEEA. Losses at the gene ends were 4 bases for V and 10 bases for J; bases not matched to a gene: 9.